The clone carrying this T cell receptor (beta chain) was detected only a few times. Its antigen is currently unknown. These data are taken from a study of T-cell memory formation after mild COVID-19. Study-level results: A second wave expanding day 15 to 37 was CD4+-biased; contracting clones were balanced.

V was trimmed by 8 bases and J by 8 bases, leaving 12 bases between them. This CDR3 comprises 12 residues. Germline lookup yields CDR1 LNHNV and CDR2 YYDKDF (reference sequence). From the 5' RACE reads, TCRdb called clonotypes with MiXCR, one entry per CDR3 protein. The repertoire includes approximately 300,000 distinct CDR3 sequences, approximately 16% of them detected once, and more than 20% sits in the top ten. The sample taken for sequencing was PBMCs or a T cell subset sorted from them (not recorded which). This rearrangement joins TRBV15 to TRBJ1-4; D remains ambiguous. The source of this sequence is a young man who had mild COVID-19 (a few samples of this study predate the infection). Cell type and time point are not known. CDR3 nucleotide sequence: TGTGCCACCTCACTTGGGCCCGAAAAACTGTTTTTT. Protein product: CATSLGPEKLFF.